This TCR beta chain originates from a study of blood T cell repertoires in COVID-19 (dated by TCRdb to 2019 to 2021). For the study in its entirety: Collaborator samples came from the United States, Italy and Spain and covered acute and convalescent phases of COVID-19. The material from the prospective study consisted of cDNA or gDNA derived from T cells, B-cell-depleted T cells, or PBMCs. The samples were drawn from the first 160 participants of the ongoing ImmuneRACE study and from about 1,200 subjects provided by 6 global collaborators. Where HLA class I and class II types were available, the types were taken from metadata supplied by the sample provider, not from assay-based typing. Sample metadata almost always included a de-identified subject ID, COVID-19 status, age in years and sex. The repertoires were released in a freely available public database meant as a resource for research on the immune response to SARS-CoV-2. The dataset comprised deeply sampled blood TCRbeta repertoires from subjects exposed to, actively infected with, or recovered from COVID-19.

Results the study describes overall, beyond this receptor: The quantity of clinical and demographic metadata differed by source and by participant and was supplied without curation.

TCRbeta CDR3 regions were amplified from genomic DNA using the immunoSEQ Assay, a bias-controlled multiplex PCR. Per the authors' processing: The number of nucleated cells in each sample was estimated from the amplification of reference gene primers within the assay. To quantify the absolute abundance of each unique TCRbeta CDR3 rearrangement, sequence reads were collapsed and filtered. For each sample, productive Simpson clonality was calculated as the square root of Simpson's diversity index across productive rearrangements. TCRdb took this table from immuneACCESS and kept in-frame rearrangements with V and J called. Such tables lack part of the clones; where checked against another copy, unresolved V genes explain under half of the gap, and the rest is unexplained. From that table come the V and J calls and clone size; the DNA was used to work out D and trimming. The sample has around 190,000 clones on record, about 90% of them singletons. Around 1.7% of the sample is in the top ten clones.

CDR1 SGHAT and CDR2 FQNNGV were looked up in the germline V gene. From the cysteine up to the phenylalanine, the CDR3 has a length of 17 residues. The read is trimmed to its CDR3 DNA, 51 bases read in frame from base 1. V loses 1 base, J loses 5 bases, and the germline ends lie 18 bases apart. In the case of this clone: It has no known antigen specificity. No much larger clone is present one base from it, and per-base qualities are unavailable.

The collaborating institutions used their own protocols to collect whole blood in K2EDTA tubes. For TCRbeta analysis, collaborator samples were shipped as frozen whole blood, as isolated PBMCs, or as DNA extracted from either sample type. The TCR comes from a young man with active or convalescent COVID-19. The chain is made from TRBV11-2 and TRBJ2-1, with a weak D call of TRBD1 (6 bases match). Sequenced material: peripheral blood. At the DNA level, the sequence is TGTGCCAGCAGCTTAGTGGTCGGTGGGGGCTTCCACAATGAGCAGTTCTTC. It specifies CASSLVVGGGFHNEQFF.